A single sample is the source of the 7 T cell receptor beta chains below, sequenced in a study of shared clonotypes between healthy human individuals. Clones were sequenced by immunoSEQ multiplex PCR, and TCRdb holds only the in-frame ones, with some missing. In the table there are 2 million to 2.5 million clones, roughly 95% of which are singletons. Sequenced material: naive CD4+ T cells sorted from blood. Subset meaning: CD45RA+ positively selected. Source of these receptors: a man aged 18 to 30 in good health.

The chain combines TRBV4-3 with TRBJ2-7; the D call may be TRBD1 or TRBD2 (5 bases each). Trimming removed 0 bases from V and 6 bases from J, with 12 bases in between. This CDR3 comprises 14 residues. CDR1 and CDR2 from the germline V gene are LGHNA and YSLEER. The CDR3 loop is CASSQEPRAGEQYF. CDR3 sequence (DNA): TGCGCCAGCAGCCAAGAACCCAGGGCGGGCGAGCAGTACTTC.

The count of this clone is one. CDR3: CASSFTGTDTQYF. The DNA of the CDR3 is TGTGCCAGCAGTTTTACGGGCACAGATACGCAGTATTTT. V usage is TRBV6-6 and J usage is TRBJ2-3; no clear D gene. Deletions cut 4 bases from V and 1 base from J, with 6 bases between. There are 13 residues in the CDR3. Germline V gene sequence: CDR1 MNHNY, CDR2 SVGAGI (reference sequence).

The chain uses TRBV6-5 and TRBJ2-7; 12 bases align to TRBD2. Germline assignment: CDR1 MNHEY and CDR2 SVGAGI. With 7 bases clipped from V and 3 bases from J, the junction kept 7 bases outside the gene matches. CDR3 length: 15 residues. The CDR3: CASTPRTSGNYEQYF. The CDR3 region has the DNA TGTGCCAGCACGCCGAGGACTAGCGGGAACTACGAGCAGTACTTC.

The chain employs TRBV10-3 and TRBJ2-3; D may correspond to TRBD1 or TRBD2 (6 bases each). Germline assignment: CDR1 ENHRY and CDR2 SYGVKD. The CDR3 covers 14 residues. The V gene lost 3 bases and the J gene lost 6 bases, with 13 bases spanning the gap. The CDR3 DNA is TGTGCCATCAGTGAAGGGGGGAGGAGGGATACGCAGTATTTT. This translates into CAISEGGRRDTQYF.

The rearrangement links TRBV6-6 to TRBJ1-6, with D hard to call. The CDR3 consists of 15 residues. CDR1 MNHNY and CDR2 SVGAGI come from the germline V gene (reference sequence). Trimming took off 4 bases at V and 12 bases at J, with 19 bases between the two ends. The DNA of the CDR3 is TGTGCCAGCAGTTCTACCTCAACGACCAACTTACCCCTCCACTTT. Residues: CASSSTSTTNLPLHF.

As for this clone: Distinct nucleotide sequences in the sample also encode this CDR3. The rearrangement links TRBV18 to TRBJ1-5, with 12 nucleotides matching TRBD1. CDR3 size: 15 residues. Germline CDR1 and CDR2: KGHSH and LQKENI. V lost 6 bases, J lost 1 base, and 1 base stayed unmatched. The CDR3 region is CASSGQGASNQPQHF. The DNA of the CDR3 is TGTGCCAGCTCGGGACAGGGGGCGAGCAATCAGCCCCAGCATTTT.

This clone was seen a single time. The chain uses TRBV7-2 and TRBJ2-7; D not resolved. Germline-derived CDR1 and CDR2 are SGHTA and FQGNSA. V was clipped by 7 bases and J by 7 bases, with 14 bases between them. This CDR3 is built from 12 residues. DNA for the CDR3: TGTGCCAGCACCTCTTATATTGGAGAGCAGTACTTC. Translation gives CASTSYIGEQYF.